The 18 T cell receptor beta chains below were found in one sample sequenced in a study of blood T cell repertoires in COVID-19. Profiled with immunoSEQ multiplex PCR; TCRdb holds only in-frame clones, not every one. The sample has under 200,000 clones, 70% to 80% seen once. The sample consisted of peripheral blood. These receptors were taken from a middle-aged woman with COVID-19, enrolled during active disease.

V usage is TRBV18 and J usage is TRBJ2-1; possible D gene TRBD2, 5 bases. V was pared by 3 bases and J by 12 bases, with 15 bases between. Looked up from germline, CDR1 is KGHSH and CDR2 is LQKENI. This CDR3 has 13 amino acids. CDR3 nucleotide sequence: TGTGCCAGCTCACCCGAACGGGGTTTTAGGCAGTTCTTC. This translates into CASSPERGFRQFF.

The V call is TRBV29-1, the J call TRBJ1-1; 7 bases line up with TRBD1. The CDR3 spans 13 residues. Germline CDR1 reads SQVTM; CDR2 reads ANQGSEA. Losses at the gene ends were 7 bases for V and 3 bases for J; bases not matched to a gene: 8. This CDR3 is CSAEPTGYTEAFF. In DNA, the CDR3 is TGCAGCGCCGAACCGACAGGGTACACTGAAGCTTTCTTT.

V and J are TRBV5-1 and TRBJ1-2; D is uncertain. Trimming pared 7 bases from V and 4 bases from J, leaving 14 bases between. Germline V CDR1 and CDR2: SGHRS, YFSETQ. CDR3 size: 13 residues. As DNA, the CDR3 is TGCGCCAGCTCTGCCGGCAGGCTCTATGGCTACACCTTC. Protein: CASSAGRLYGYTF.

The chain's CDR3 is CASSEDDRAITDTQYF. CDR3 DNA: TGTGCCAGCAGCGAGGATGACAGGGCGATCACAGATACGCAGTATTTT. The chain carries TRBV9 and TRBJ2-3; TRBD1 agrees at 7 bases. Looked up from germline, CDR1 is SGDLS and CDR2 is YYNGEE. V shed 3 bases, J shed 2 bases, and the junction held 9 bases outside the gene matches. This CDR3 spans 16 amino acids. The full variable domain, rest sourced from reference TRBV9 and TRBJ2-3, is DSGVTQTPKHLITATGQRVTLRCSPRSGDLSVYWYQQSLDQGLQFLIQYYNGEERAKGNILERFSAQQFPDLHSELNLSSLELGDSALYFCASSEDDRAITDTQYFGPGTRLTVL.

In DNA, the CDR3 is TGTGCCAGCAGTTACTCGATACGGCGGACCTACGAGCAGTACTTC. It is translated as CASSYSIRRTYEQYF. The genes are TRBV6-5 and TRBJ2-7; D is ambiguous. The CDR3 loop spans 15 amino acids. Germline CDR1 and CDR2: MNHEY and SVGAGI. The V and J ends lost 0 bases and 2 bases respectively, with 11 bases between them.

This clone was picked up a small number of times. This chain uses TRBV3-1 (or the pseudogene TRBV3-2) with TRBJ2-4; possibly TRBD1 for D (6 bases). V lost 4 bases and J 1 base, leaving 14 bases between the germline ends. CDR1 LGHDT and CDR2 YNNKEL come from the germline V gene (reference sequence). The CDR3 consists of 16 residues. The CDR3 spells CASSLRGGMAKNIQYF. The DNA for the CDR3 is TGTGCCAGCAGCCTCCGAGGGGGTATGGCCAAAAACATTCAGTACTTC.

The chain is built from TRBV6-4 and TRBJ2-3; tentatively, D is TRBD1 (6 bases). The length of the CDR3 is 14 residues. V lost 1 base and J 4 bases, leaving 9 bases between the germline ends. In germline, CDR1 is MRHNA, CDR2 SNTAGT. The CDR3 DNA follows: TGTGCCAGCAGTGACTGGTCAGGGGCAGATACGCAGTATTTT. As protein: CASSDWSGADTQYF.

This sequence joins TRBV6-5 and TRBJ2-2; TRBD1 matches 12 bases. Germline V CDR1 and CDR2: MNHEY, SVGAGI. The CDR3 extends over 15 amino acids. J was trimmed by 7 bases and V by 10 bases; bases with no gene match: 10. CDR3 loop: CATHLGQGAGGELFF. The CDR3 region has the DNA TGTGCCACTCACCTGGGACAGGGGGCGGGCGGGGAGCTGTTTTTT.

The chain carries TRBV20-1 and TRBJ2-5; a possible D gene is TRBD2 (7 bases). CDR3 size: 14 residues. Trimming left V 3 bases short and J 2 bases short, with 13 bases between. Germline loops: CDR1 DFQATT, CDR2 SNEGSKA (reference sequence). CDR3 in amino acids: CSASRGARQETQYF. CDR3 DNA sequence: TGCAGTGCTAGTCGGGGGGCTCGACAAGAGACCCAGTACTTC.

This chain joins TRBV5-1 and TRBJ2-5; TRBD2 matches 12 bases. This CDR3 is 16 amino acids long. Germline V gene sequence: CDR1 SGHRS, CDR2 YFSETQ. J lost 3 bases, V lost 0 bases, and 3 bases had no gene match. In DNA, the CDR3 is TGCGCCAGCAGCTTGGGGGCTAGCGGGGGGGAAGAGACCCAGTACTTC. Its protein product is CASSLGASGGEETQYF.

This sequence joins TRBV5-4 and TRBJ1-2; TRBD1 agrees at 8 bases. Germline loops: CDR1 SGHNT, CDR2 YYREEE (reference sequence). With V trimmed by 4 bases and J by 4 bases, 9 bases remained unmatched. The CDR3 covers 15 residues. This CDR3 is CASSRQGKDLYGYTF. The CDR3 DNA follows: TGTGCCAGCAGCCGACAGGGGAAAGATCTCTATGGCTACACCTTC.

The V gene is TRBV2, the J gene TRBJ1-5; a weak D match, TRBD1 (5 bases). Germline V gives CDR1 SNHLY, CDR2 FYNNEI. The CDR3 is made up of 15 amino acids. V lost 6 bases, J lost 1 base, and 13 bases lay in between. CDR3 region: CASSSRGGSNQPQHF. The CDR3 region has the DNA TGTGCCAGCAGCTCTAGGGGAGGGAGCAATCAGCCCCAGCATTTT.

V is TRBV7-6 and J is TRBJ2-1; 10 bases fit TRBD2. The CDR3 has 15 residues. V shed 5 bases and J 6 bases; nucleotides not matched to a gene: 7. CDR1 and CDR2 (germline): SGHVS, FNYEAQ. This CDR3 is CASSLLAGPLNEQFF. The CDR3 DNA sequence: TGTGCCAGCAGCCTACTAGCGGGACCTCTCAATGAGCAGTTCTTC.

The V and J genes are TRBV7-9 and TRBJ2-3; 7 nucleotides agree with TRBD1. The CDR3 sequence is 15 residues long. The ends lost 3 bases at V and 3 bases at J; junction bases unmatched: 6. CDR1 and CDR2 from the germline V gene are SEHNR and FQNEAQ (reference sequence). The CDR3 bases are TGTGCCAGCAGCTTTTCCGACAGGGTGACAGATACGCAGTATTTT. As protein: CASSFSDRVTDTQYF. Full variable domain (outside the CDR3, taken from reference TRBV7-9 and TRBJ2-3): DTGVSQNPRHKITKRGQNVTFRCDPISEHNRLYWYRQTLGQGPEFLTYFQNEAQLEKSRLLSDRFSAERPKGSFSTLEIQRTEQGDSAMYLCASSFSDRVTDTQYFGPGTRLTVL.

This clone was found a few times. V is TRBV5-1 and J is TRBJ2-5; maybe TRBD2 (6 bases). This CDR3 has 15 amino acids. V lost 1 base to trimming and J lost 2 bases, with 12 bases between them. CDR1 and CDR2 (germline): SGHRS, YFSETQ. The CDR3 DNA follows: TGCGCCAGCAGCTTGCCCGGCGGGAATCAAGAGACCCAGTACTTC. This sequence encodes CASSLPGGNQETQYF.

The chain carries TRBV3-1 (or the pseudogene TRBV3-2) and TRBJ1-6, with D maybe TRBD1 (5 bases). Per the germline V gene, CDR1 is LGHDT and CDR2 is YNNKEL (reference sequence). The CDR3 has 14 amino acids. V dropped 1 base and J dropped 8 bases, with 9 bases sitting between them. The CDR3 spells CASSQGVRDSPLHF. The CDR3 nucleotides are TGTGCCAGCAGCCAAGGGGTCAGGGATTCACCCCTCCACTTT.

The chain couples TRBV6-5 to TRBJ1-1; 7 nucleotides align to TRBD1. Germline CDR1 MNHEY, CDR2 SVGAGI. The CDR3 runs 14 residues. Unmatched junction bases numbered 3, after V lost 5 bases and J lost 0 bases. The CDR3 sequence is CASSKQGMNTEAFF. DNA of the CDR3: TGTGCCAGCAGTAAACAGGGGATGAACACTGAAGCTTTCTTT.

The V call is TRBV2, the J call TRBJ1-6; 7 bases map to TRBD1. The germline gives CDR1 SNHLY, CDR2 FYNNEI. CDR3 length equals 16 residues. Trimming removed 5 bases from V and 9 bases from J; junction bases left unmatched: 13. CDR3 region: CASSSTGNPISSPLHF. The DNA of the CDR3 is TGTGCCAGCAGTTCGACAGGGAACCCCATAAGTTCACCCCTCCACTTT.